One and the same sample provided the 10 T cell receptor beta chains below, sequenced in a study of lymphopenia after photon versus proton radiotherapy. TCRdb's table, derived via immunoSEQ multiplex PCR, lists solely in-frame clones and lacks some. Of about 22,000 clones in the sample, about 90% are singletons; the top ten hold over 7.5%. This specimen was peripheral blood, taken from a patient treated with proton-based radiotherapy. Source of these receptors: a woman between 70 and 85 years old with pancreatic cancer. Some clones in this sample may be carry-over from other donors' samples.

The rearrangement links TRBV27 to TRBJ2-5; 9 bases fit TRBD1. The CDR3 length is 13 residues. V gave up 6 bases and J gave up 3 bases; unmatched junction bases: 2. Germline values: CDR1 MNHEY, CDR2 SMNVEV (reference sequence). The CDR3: CASRGQGEETQYF. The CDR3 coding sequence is TGTGCCAGCAGGGGACAGGGAGAAGAGACCCAGTACTTC.

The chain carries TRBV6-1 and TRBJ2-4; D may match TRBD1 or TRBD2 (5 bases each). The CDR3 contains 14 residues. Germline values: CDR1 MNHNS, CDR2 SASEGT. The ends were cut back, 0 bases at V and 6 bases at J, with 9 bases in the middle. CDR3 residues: CASSEASGRNIQYF. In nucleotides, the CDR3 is TGTGCCAGCAGTGAAGCATCAGGGAGAAACATTCAGTACTTC.

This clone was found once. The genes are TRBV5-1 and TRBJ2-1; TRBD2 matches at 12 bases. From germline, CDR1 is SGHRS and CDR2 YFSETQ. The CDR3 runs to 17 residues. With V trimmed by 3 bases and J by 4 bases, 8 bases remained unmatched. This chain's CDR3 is CASSSGTSGRNYNEQFF. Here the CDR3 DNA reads TGCGCCAGCAGCTCCGGGACTAGCGGGCGAAATTACAATGAGCAGTTCTTC.

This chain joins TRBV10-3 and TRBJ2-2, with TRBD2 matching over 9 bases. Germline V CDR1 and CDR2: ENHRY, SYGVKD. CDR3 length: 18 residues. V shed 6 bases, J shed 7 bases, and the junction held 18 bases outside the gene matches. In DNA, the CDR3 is TGTGCCATCAGCGACCCCGGGTTTAGCGGGAGCAACGACGGGGAGCTGTTTTTT. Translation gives CAISDPGFSGSNDGELFF.

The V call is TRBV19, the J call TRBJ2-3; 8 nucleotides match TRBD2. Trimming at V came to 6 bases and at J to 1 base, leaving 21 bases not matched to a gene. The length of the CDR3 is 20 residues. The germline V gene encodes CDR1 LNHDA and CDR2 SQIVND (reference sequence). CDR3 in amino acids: CASSQYRATSGFEGTDTQYF. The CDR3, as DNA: TGTGCCAGTAGCCAATATAGAGCCACTAGCGGATTTGAGGGCACAGATACGCAGTATTTT.

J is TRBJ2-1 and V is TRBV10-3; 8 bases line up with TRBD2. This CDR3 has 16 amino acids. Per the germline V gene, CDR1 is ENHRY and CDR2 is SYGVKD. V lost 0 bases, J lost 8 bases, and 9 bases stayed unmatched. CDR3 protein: CAISESVGTRGYEQFF. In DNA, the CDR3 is TGTGCCATCAGTGAGTCGGTCGGGACTAGAGGCTATGAGCAGTTCTTC.

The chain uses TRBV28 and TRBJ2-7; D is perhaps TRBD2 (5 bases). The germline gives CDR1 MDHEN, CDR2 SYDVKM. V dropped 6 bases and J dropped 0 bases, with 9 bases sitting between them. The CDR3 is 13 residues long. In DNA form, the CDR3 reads TGTGCCAGCAGCCCGGGGTTCTCCTACGAGCAGTACTTC. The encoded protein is CASSPGFSYEQYF. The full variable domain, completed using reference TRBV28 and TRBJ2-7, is DVKVTQSSRYLVKRTGEKVFLECVQDMDHENMFWYRQDPGLGLRLIYFSYDVKMKEKGDIPEGYSVSREKKERFSLILESASTNQTSMYLCASSPGFSYEQYFGPGTRLTVT.

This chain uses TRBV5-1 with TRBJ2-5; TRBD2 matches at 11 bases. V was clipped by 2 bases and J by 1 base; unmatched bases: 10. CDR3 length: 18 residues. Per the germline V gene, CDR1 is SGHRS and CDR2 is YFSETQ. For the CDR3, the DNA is TGCGCCAGCAGCTTCGGGACTAGCGGAGTTACGGCCCAAGAGACCCAGTACTTC. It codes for CASSFGTSGVTAQETQYF.

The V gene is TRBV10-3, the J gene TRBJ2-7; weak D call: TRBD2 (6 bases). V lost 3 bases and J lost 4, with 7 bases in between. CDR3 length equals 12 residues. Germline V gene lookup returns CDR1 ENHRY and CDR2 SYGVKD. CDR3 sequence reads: CAISDGGYEQYF. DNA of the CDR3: TGTGCCATCAGTGATGGGGGGTACGAGCAGTACTTC.

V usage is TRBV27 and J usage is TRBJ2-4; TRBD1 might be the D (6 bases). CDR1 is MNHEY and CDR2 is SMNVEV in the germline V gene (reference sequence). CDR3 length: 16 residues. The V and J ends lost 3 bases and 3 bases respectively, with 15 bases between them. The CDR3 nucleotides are TGTGCCAGCAGTTTTTGGCAGGGGCTGGGCAAAAACATTCAGTACTTC. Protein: CASSFWQGLGKNIQYF.